The 17 T cell receptor beta chains below all came from one sample that was sequenced in a study of blood T cell repertoires in COVID-19. Method: immunoSEQ multiplex PCR; TCRdb's copy keeps in-frame clones and lacks some. Among about 270,000 clones listed, approximately 85% were seen once. Material: peripheral blood. The receptor set was obtained from a woman aged 70-85 years with acute or convalescent COVID-19.

Remarks on this clone: A much larger clone differs by one base, so this may be a read error. The rearrangement links TRBV14 to TRBJ2-5; a possible D gene is TRBD1 (6 bases). The CDR3 extends over 13 amino acids. Germline V gene sequence: CDR1 SGHDN, CDR2 FVKESK. V lost 4 bases and J 2 bases, leaving 8 bases between the germline ends. The CDR3 coding sequence is TGTGCCAGCAGCCTTGGACAGCAAGAGACCCAGTACTTC. This translates into CASSLGQQETQYF.

J is TRBJ2-7 and V is TRBV6-2 or TRBV6-3; D is possibly TRBD2 (6 bases). This CDR3 has 13 amino acids. The germline gives CDR1 MNHEY, CDR2 SVGEGT. Trimming shortened V by 3 bases and J by 6 bases, and 12 bases separated the two germline ends. CDR3 in amino acids: CASSYGGSSEQYF. CDR3 nucleotides: TGTGCCAGCAGTTATGGGGGGTCGAGCGAGCAGTACTTC.

This chain uses TRBV19 with TRBJ2-5; D is possibly TRBD1 (6 bases). Germline V gene sequence: CDR1 LNHDA, CDR2 SQIVND (reference sequence). This CDR3 contains 13 residues. V was trimmed by 4 bases and J by 3 bases, leaving 9 bases between them. DNA of the CDR3: TGTGCCAGTAGTACGACAGGAAAAGAGACCCAGTACTTC. It specifies CASSTTGKETQYF.

This clone has a single count. The rearrangement joins TRBV3-1 (or the pseudogene TRBV3-2) to TRBJ1-2; TRBD1 agrees at 9 bases. V lost 0 bases to trimming and J lost 7 bases; unmatched junction nucleotides: 6. Germline V lookup: CDR1 LGHDT, CDR2 YNNKEL (reference sequence). CDR3 length: 15 amino acids. The CDR3 nucleotides are TGTGCCAGCAGCCAAGATCGTCGGACAGGGGTTGGCTACACCTTC. It yields the protein CASSQDRRTGVGYTF.

The CDR3 loop reads CASSETGNAKDEQYF. DNA of the CDR3: TGTGCCAGCAGTGAAACAGGGAACGCGAAAGACGAGCAGTACTTC. This rearrangement joins TRBV6-1 to TRBJ2-7; the D gene is possibly TRBD1 (6 bases). The V end was cut by 2 bases, the J end by 5 bases, with 16 bases between. This CDR3 is built from 15 residues. CDR1 and CDR2 (germline): MNHNS, SASEGT.

This clone was detected only a few times. The V and J genes are TRBV5-1 and TRBJ2-2, with 7 bases matching TRBD1. The junction had 3 bases not matched to a gene; V was cut back by 2 bases and J by 5 bases. This CDR3 has 14 amino acids. CDR1 and CDR2 (germline): SGHRS, YFSETQ. In DNA, the CDR3 is TGCGCCAGCAGCTTCACAGGGGAGACCGGGGAGCTGTTTTTT. Encoded protein: CASSFTGETGELFF. Looking up the rest from reference TRBV5-1 and TRBJ2-2 gives the full variable domain: KAGVTQTPRYLIKTRGQQVTLSCSPISGHRSVSWYQQTPGQGLQFLFEYFSETQRNKGNFPGRFSGRQFSNSRSEMNVSTLELGDSALYLCASSFTGETGELFFGEGSRLTVL.

This clone came up once. The J gene is TRBJ1-3, the V gene TRBV30, with 8 bases matching TRBD1. J lost 4 bases, V lost 5 bases, and 4 bases had no gene match. The CDR3 runs to 13 residues. Per germline, CDR1 GTSNPN and CDR2 SVGIG (reference sequence). The CDR3 DNA reads TGTGCCTGGCGGTGGACAGGGGGAAACACCATATATTTT. Its translation: CAWRWTGGNTIYF.

V is TRBV3-1 (or the pseudogene TRBV3-2) and J is TRBJ1-2; 7 nucleotides agree with TRBD1. With V trimmed by 0 bases and J by 13 bases, 11 bases remained unmatched. This CDR3 has 14 amino acids. Germline CDR1 reads LGHDT; CDR2 reads YNNKEL (reference sequence). CDR3 coding DNA: TGTGCCAGCAGCCAAGATAAGGGGGCTGAGTACGGCACCTTC. As protein: CASSQDKGAEYGTF.

This clone turned up a few times. V gene TRBV2 combines with J gene TRBJ1-1, with a possible D match to TRBD1 (6 bases). CDR1 and CDR2 (germline): SNHLY, FYNNEI. CDR3 length: 16 residues. The V gene lost 7 bases and the J gene lost 0 bases, with 18 bases spanning the gap. The CDR3 nucleotides are TGTGCCAGCAAGGAACAGGGTAGGAAGATGAACACTGAAGCTTTCTTT. This sequence encodes CASKEQGRKMNTEAFF. Full variable domain (remainder filled in from reference TRBV2 and TRBJ1-1): EPEVTQTPSHQVTQMGQEVILRCVPISNHLYFYWYRQILGQKVEFLVSFYNNEISEKSEIFDDQFSVERPDGSNFTLKIRSTKLEDSAMYFCASKEQGRKMNTEAFFGQGTRLTVV.

This clone was observed once. At one end the junction does not follow the germline gene, possibly because of a read error. The V and J genes are TRBV5-4 and TRBJ1-3; a weak D match, TRBD1 (6 bases). The CDR3 runs 13 residues. CDR1 and CDR2 from the germline V gene are SGHNT and YYREEE (reference sequence). CDR3 amino acids: CASRTGAGSTIYF. CDR3 in DNA: TGTGCCAGCAGGACAGGTGCTGGAAGCACCATATATTTT.

The V call is TRBV5-5, the J call TRBJ2-3, with 9 bases that match TRBD2. CDR3 length: 15 residues. The V and J ends lost 6 bases and 2 bases, in that order; junction bases with no gene match: 7. CDR1 is SGHKS and CDR2 is YYEKEE in the germline V gene (reference sequence). CDR3 sequence: CASKGTSQLTDTQYF. The CDR3 DNA reads TGTGCCAGCAAGGGGACTAGCCAACTCACAGATACGCAGTATTTT.

The V call is TRBV3-1 (or the pseudogene TRBV3-2), the J call TRBJ1-1; D possibly corresponds to TRBD1 (6 bases). Germline assignment: CDR1 LGHDT and CDR2 YNNKEL (reference sequence). V was pared by 4 bases and J by 5 bases, with 14 bases between. The CDR3 loop spans 14 amino acids. As DNA, the CDR3 is TGTGCCAGCAGCCTCAGGGGAGGGGGTACTGAAGCTTTCTTT. It encodes CASSLRGGGTEAFF.

V usage is TRBV10-1 and J usage is TRBJ2-7; TRBD1 might be the D (6 bases). There are 14 residues in the CDR3. Germline V gene lookup returns CDR1 WNHNN and CDR2 SYGVQD (reference sequence). With 2 bases removed from V and 0 bases from J, the gap between germline ends came to 8 bases. For the CDR3, the DNA is TGCGCCAGCAGTGAGGGACAGAGCTCCTACGAGCAGTACTTC. It codes for CASSEGQSSYEQYF.

This chain uses TRBV27 with TRBJ1-1; possibly TRBD1 for D (5 bases). Trimming left V 6 bases short and J 2 bases short, with 22 bases between. Germline assignment: CDR1 MNHEY and CDR2 SMNVEV (reference sequence). The CDR3 is 17 residues long. The CDR3: CASRLIDAGTKNTEAFF. The DNA of the CDR3 is TGTGCCAGCAGGCTGATAGATGCGGGGACGAAAAACACTGAAGCTTTCTTT.

CDR3 nucleotide sequence: TGTGCCAGCAGGGGGGCAGGGATCACCGGGGAGCTGTTTTTT. Amino acid sequence: CASRGAGITGELFF. The chain couples TRBV6-5 to TRBJ2-2; possibly TRBD1 for D (6 bases). Per germline, CDR1 MNHEY and CDR2 SVGAGI. The CDR3 is 14 amino acids. Trimming took 6 bases from V and 4 from J, leaving 12 bases between them.

The chain couples TRBV5-1 to TRBJ1-4; 9 bases line up with TRBD1. Germline CDR1 is SGHRS and CDR2 is YFSETQ. Losses at the gene ends were 2 bases for V and 8 bases for J; bases not matched to a gene: 7. There are 15 residues in the CDR3. CDR3 residues: CASSFQTGGGEKLFF. Here the CDR3 DNA reads TGCGCCAGCAGCTTCCAGACAGGGGGAGGAGAAAAACTGTTTTTT.

In DNA, the CDR3 is TGTGCCAGTACCTCACTGGGAAACACCATATATTTT. It codes for CASTSLGNTIYF. V usage is TRBV19 and J usage is TRBJ1-3; unclear D gene. Germline assignment: CDR1 LNHDA and CDR2 SQIVND (reference sequence). This CDR3 contains 12 residues. V lost 7 bases and J 4 bases, leaving 8 bases between the germline ends.